Listed below are T cell receptor beta chains from one sample, sequenced in a study of tumor and adjacent non-tumor tissue in lung cancer. In TCRdb, the multiplex PCR reads were re-called with MiXCR into one record per CDR3 protein. The sample consists of over 100,000 distinct CDR3 sequences, more than 70% of them appearing once. What was sequenced was lung tumor tissue. These receptors all come from a woman aged 55-69 years with non-small cell lung cancer. Each CDR3 is given with its conserved first and last residue. A D gene is named only where the DNA matches it firmly.

d_call: TRBD2; cdr3_length: 19; v_call: TRBV20-1; j_call: TRBJ2-3; cdr3_aa: CSARALGGLAGPSTDTQYF
d_call: TRBD2; cdr3_length: 16; v_call: TRBV11-2; j_call: TRBJ2-3; cdr3_aa: CASSLTGGTGVDTQYF
d_call: TRBD2; cdr3_length: 22; v_call: TRBV6-5; j_call: TRBJ2-1; cdr3_aa: CASSLRTSGRARLLRPYNELFF
d_call: NA; cdr3_length: 14; v_call: TRBV11-3; j_call: TRBJ2-2; cdr3_aa: CASRLVSNTGEMFF
d_call: NA; cdr3_length: 15; v_call: TRBV28; j_call: TRBJ2-7; cdr3_aa: CASSPGTRGTHEQYF
d_call: NA; cdr3_length: 16; v_call: TRBV15; j_call: TRBJ2-3; cdr3_aa: CATSRGRGRSTDTQYF
d_call: TRBD1; cdr3_length: 19; v_call: TRBV4-2; j_call: TRBJ1-1; cdr3_aa: CASSHVPGQGRSMNTEAFF
d_call: TRBD1; cdr3_length: 15; v_call: TRBV29-1; j_call: TRBJ2-7; cdr3_aa: CSVELRQGASYVHHF
d_call: NA; cdr3_length: 15; v_call: TRBV12-3/TRBV12-4; j_call: TRBJ1-6; cdr3_aa: CVSSLEKSYNSPLHF
d_call: TRBD2; cdr3_length: 18; v_call: TRBV4-3; j_call: TRBJ2-3; cdr3_aa: CASSQVGVGGGRADTQYF
d_call: NA; cdr3_length: 13; v_call: TRBV11-2; j_call: TRBJ2-7; cdr3_aa: CTSSFTRGNKQYF
d_call: NA; cdr3_length: 13; v_call: TRBV6-6; j_call: TRBJ1-1; cdr3_aa: CASKSPENIEAFF
d_call: NA; cdr3_length: 16; v_call: TRBV5-5; j_call: TRBJ2-2; cdr3_aa: CASIRGRQFNTGELFF
d_call: NA; cdr3_length: 14; v_call: TRBV10-3; j_call: TRBJ2-7; cdr3_aa: CAIGEGGRDDEQYF
d_call: NA; cdr3_length: 16; v_call: TRBV30; j_call: TRBJ1-4; cdr3_aa: CVCGGRVGATNEKLFF
d_call: NA; cdr3_length: 14; v_call: TRBV11-2; j_call: TRBJ2-6; cdr3_aa: CVSSNHSGANLLTF
d_call: NA; cdr3_length: 14; v_call: TRBV6-2/TRBV6-3; j_call: NA; cdr3_aa: CASSYSGICQPQYF
d_call: NA; cdr3_length: 10; v_call: TRBV20-1; j_call: TRBJ2-5; cdr3_aa: CSASKDTQNF
d_call: TRBD2; cdr3_length: 15; v_call: TRBV11-2; j_call: TRBJ2-3; cdr3_aa: CASSASGTPIDTQYF
d_call: TRBD2; cdr3_length: 17; v_call: TRBV12-3/TRBV12-4; j_call: TRBJ2-1; cdr3_aa: CASSFDSLAGGPDEQFF
d_call: NA; cdr3_length: 16; v_call: TRBV6-5; j_call: TRBJ2-2; cdr3_aa: CASRRTTGPGGRELFF
d_call: NA; cdr3_length: 15; v_call: TRBV6-2/TRBV6-3; j_call: TRBJ2-3; cdr3_aa: CASRFSFSSTDTQYF
d_call: NA; cdr3_length: 15; v_call: TRBV28; j_call: TRBJ1-3; cdr3_aa: CASRPPGGTPNTIYF
d_call: NA; cdr3_length: 14; v_call: TRBV20-1; j_call: TRBJ2-7; cdr3_aa: CSVPWRAEPYEQYF
d_call: TRBD2; cdr3_length: 17; v_call: TRBV20-1; j_call: TRBJ2-4; cdr3_aa: CSARGPASSGRSNIQYF
d_call: TRBD1; cdr3_length: 15; v_call: TRBV2; j_call: TRBJ1-2; cdr3_aa: CASTIQGVTNYGYTF
d_call: NA; cdr3_length: 15; v_call: TRBV11-2; j_call: TRBJ1-1; cdr3_aa: CASNLEPGPNNESFF
d_call: NA; cdr3_length: 17; v_call: TRBV20-1; j_call: TRBJ2-1; cdr3_aa: CSARDSMRLEGNNEQFF
d_call: NA; cdr3_length: 15; v_call: TRBV6-2/TRBV6-3; j_call: TRBJ2-2; cdr3_aa: CASRHQDSASGELFF